This is a list of T cell receptor beta chains from one sample in a study of T cell responses to AZD1222 COVID-19 vaccine. Clones were read by immunoSEQ multiplex PCR, and TCRdb kept only the in-frame ones, dropping some. Of about 81,000 clones in the sample, 85% to 95% were seen once. Sequenced here: peripheral blood, sampled 28 days after the second AZD1222 dose. The source of these receptors is an adult who received the AZD1222 COVID-19 vaccine. The CDR3 runs from the conserved cysteine through the conserved F or W. Fields, in order: V gene, J gene, clone size, D gene, CDR3 protein, CDR3 DNA. The D gene is left open where the match is weak. A clone size is listed for some rows: how often the clone was seen (once, few, many), or a class if it is expanded.

v_gene: TRBV4-2; j_gene: TRBJ2-3; abundance: .; d_gene: TRBD2; CDR3aa: CASSQSRTSGTDTQYF; CDR3nt: TGTGCCAGCAGCCAATCCAGGACTAGCGGGACAGATACGCAGTATTTT
v_gene: TRBV1; j_gene: TRBJ2-1; abundance: once; d_gene: .; CDR3aa: CTSSQRFF; CDR3nt: TGCACCAGCAGCCAACGGTTCTTC
v_gene: TRBV28; j_gene: TRBJ1-2; abundance: .; d_gene: TRBD1; CDR3aa: CASSSGQGSGYTF; CDR3nt: TGTGCCAGCAGTTCGGGACAGGGGAGCGGCTACACCTTC
v_gene: TRBV28; j_gene: TRBJ2-7; abundance: few; d_gene: .; CDR3aa: CASTWARGLSSYEQYF; CDR3nt: TGTGCCAGCACCTGGGCCAGGGGCCTTAGCTCCTACGAGCAGTACTTC
v_gene: TRBV2; j_gene: TRBJ2-7; abundance: .; d_gene: .; CDR3aa: CASSGNEQYF; CDR3nt: TGTGCCAGCAGTGGCAACGAGCAGTACTTC
v_gene: TRBV9; j_gene: TRBJ2-1; abundance: .; d_gene: .; CDR3aa: CASSVNRVNNEQFF; CDR3nt: TGTGCCAGCAGCGTAAACAGGGTGAACAATGAGCAGTTCTTC
v_gene: TRBV11-2; j_gene: TRBJ2-7; abundance: .; d_gene: TRBD1; CDR3aa: CASSPGQGRGQYF; CDR3nt: TGTGCCAGCAGCCCCGGACAGGGTCGAGGGCAGTACTTC
v_gene: TRBV9; j_gene: TRBJ1-5; abundance: .; d_gene: .; CDR3aa: CASSVTPSAFHF; CDR3nt: TGTGCCAGCAGCGTGACTCCCTCGGCATTTCATTTT
v_gene: TRBV6-5; j_gene: TRBJ2-7; abundance: .; d_gene: .; CDR3aa: CAISLATEFYEQYF; CDR3nt: TGTGCCATCTCCCTAGCGACTGAATTCTACGAGCAGTACTTC
v_gene: TRBV11-2; j_gene: TRBJ1-1; abundance: .; d_gene: .; CDR3aa: CASSYINTEAFF; CDR3nt: TGTGCCAGCAGCTACATTAACACTGAAGCTTTCTTT
v_gene: TRBV5-1; j_gene: TRBJ1-1; abundance: .; d_gene: .; CDR3aa: CASSPLWAENTEAFF; CDR3nt: TGCGCCAGCAGCCCTCTGTGGGCGGAGAACACTGAAGCTTTCTTT
v_gene: TRBV12-2; j_gene: TRBJ2-7; abundance: .; d_gene: .; CDR3aa: CASRFRGRGSYEQYF; CDR3nt: TGTGCAAGTCGCTTTCGCGGGAGGGGCTCCTACGAGCAGTACTTC
v_gene: TRBV5-4; j_gene: TRBJ2-5; abundance: once; d_gene: .; CDR3aa: CASSFRGQETQYF; CDR3nt: TGTGCCAGCAGCTTCCGGGGCCAAGAGACCCAGTACTTC
v_gene: TRBV3-1/TRBV3-2; j_gene: TRBJ2-6; abundance: .; d_gene: .; CDR3aa: CASSQSDGANVLTF; CDR3nt: TGTGCCAGCAGCCAATCTGACGGGGCCAACGTCCTGACTTTC
v_gene: TRBV9; j_gene: TRBJ2-3; abundance: .; d_gene: TRBD2; CDR3aa: CASSPGLGYADTQYF; CDR3nt: TGTGCCAGCAGCCCGGGACTAGGCTACGCAGATACGCAGTATTTT
v_gene: TRBV18; j_gene: TRBJ2-3; abundance: .; d_gene: .; CDR3aa: CASSQGVSTDTQYF; CDR3nt: TGTGCCAGCTCACAGGGGGTTTCCACAGATACGCAGTATTTT
v_gene: TRBV28; j_gene: TRBJ2-7; abundance: .; d_gene: .; CDR3aa: CASSLGQGSRYEQYF; CDR3nt: TGTGCCAGCAGTTTAGGGCAGGGGAGTCGGTACGAGCAGTACTTC
v_gene: TRBV6-6; j_gene: TRBJ2-7; abundance: .; d_gene: TRBD1; CDR3aa: CASSGTASSYEQYF; CDR3nt: TGTGCCAGCAGCGGGACAGCGAGCTCCTACGAGCAGTACTTC
v_gene: TRBV9; j_gene: TRBJ2-1; abundance: .; d_gene: TRBD1; CDR3aa: CASSVAVGQGAYYNEQFF; CDR3nt: TGTGCCAGCAGCGTAGCGGTCGGACAGGGGGCCTACTACAATGAGCAGTTCTTC
v_gene: TRBV5-1; j_gene: TRBJ2-1; abundance: once; d_gene: TRBD1; CDR3aa: CASSFSGTGGIEQFF; CDR3nt: TGCGCCAGCAGCTTCTCCGGGACAGGGGGCATTGAGCAGTTCTTC
v_gene: TRBV6-2/TRBV6-3; j_gene: TRBJ2-1; abundance: .; d_gene: TRBD2; CDR3aa: CASSRTSGDAYDNEQFF; CDR3nt: TGTGCCAGCAGTCGGACTAGCGGGGATGCCTACGACAATGAGCAGTTCTTC
v_gene: TRBV6-5; j_gene: TRBJ1-3; abundance: .; d_gene: .; CDR3aa: CASSYGTPQTGNTIYF; CDR3nt: TGTGCCAGCAGTTACGGGACCCCCCAGACCGGAAACACCATATATTTT
v_gene: TRBV18; j_gene: TRBJ2-3; abundance: .; d_gene: .; CDR3aa: CASSPMRASTDTQYF; CDR3nt: TGTGCCAGCTCACCAATGAGAGCCAGCACAGATACGCAGTATTTT
v_gene: TRBV3-1/TRBV3-2; j_gene: TRBJ1-2; abundance: .; d_gene: .; CDR3aa: CASSPTRKRDGYTF; CDR3nt: TGTGCCAGCAGCCCCACCCGAAAAAGGGATGGCTACACCTTC
v_gene: TRBV7-9; j_gene: TRBJ2-3; abundance: .; d_gene: TRBD2; CDR3aa: CASSPGLAGGGDTQYF; CDR3nt: TGTGCCAGCAGCCCCGGACTAGCGGGAGGGGGGGATACGCAGTATTTT
v_gene: TRBV29-1; j_gene: TRBJ2-1; abundance: once; d_gene: TRBD2; CDR3aa: CSVEGPRGRAYNEQFF; CDR3nt: TGCAGCGTTGAGGGGCCCCGCGGGAGAGCCTACAATGAGCAGTTCTTC
v_gene: TRBV14; j_gene: TRBJ1-2; abundance: .; d_gene: .; CDR3aa: CASSQDWKGFYGYTF; CDR3nt: TGTGCCAGCAGCCAAGATTGGAAGGGATTCTATGGCTACACCTTC
v_gene: TRBV7-3; j_gene: TRBJ2-7; abundance: .; d_gene: .; CDR3aa: CASSLGGGNYEQYF; CDR3nt: TGTGCCAGCAGCTTAGGGGGAGGTAACTACGAGCAGTACTTC
v_gene: TRBV3-1/TRBV3-2; j_gene: TRBJ2-3; abundance: .; d_gene: .; CDR3aa: CASSQDTGMDDWGTDTQYF; CDR3nt: TGTGCCAGCAGCCAAGATACGGGGATGGACGACTGGGGCACAGATACGCAGTATTTT
v_gene: TRBV24-1; j_gene: TRBJ2-1; abundance: .; d_gene: TRBD2; CDR3aa: CATSDLPGTSGSSYNEQFF; CDR3nt: TGTGCCACCAGTGATTTGCCCGGGACTAGCGGGAGTTCCTACAATGAGCAGTTCTTC
v_gene: TRBV21-1; j_gene: TRBJ2-7; abundance: once; d_gene: .; CDR3aa: CASSQQQGGYEQYF; CDR3nt: TGTGCCAGCAGCCAGCAACAGGGGGGCTACGAGCAGTACTTC
v_gene: TRBV19; j_gene: TRBJ2-1; abundance: .; d_gene: TRBD2; CDR3aa: CASSPLTSGRTYNEQFF; CDR3nt: TGTGCCAGTAGTCCGCTGACTAGCGGGAGAACCTACAATGAGCAGTTCTTC
v_gene: TRBV14; j_gene: TRBJ2-7; abundance: .; d_gene: .; CDR3aa: CASSRGSTYEQYF; CDR3nt: TGTGCCAGCAGCCGAGGTAGCACCTACGAGCAGTACTTC
v_gene: TRBV7-6; j_gene: TRBJ1-1; abundance: few; d_gene: .; CDR3aa: CASSFKGATMNTEAFF; CDR3nt: TGTGCCAGCAGCTTTAAGGGTGCGACAATGAACACTGAAGCTTTCTTT
v_gene: TRBV5-5; j_gene: TRBJ2-2; abundance: .; d_gene: .; CDR3aa: CASSLELAHANTGELFF; CDR3nt: TGTGCCAGCAGCTTGGAGCTAGCGCACGCGAACACCGGGGAGCTGTTTTTT
v_gene: TRBV15; j_gene: TRBJ2-7; abundance: .; d_gene: .; CDR3aa: CATSREGGLTYEQYF; CDR3nt: TGTGCCACCAGCAGAGAGGGCGGTCTTACCTACGAGCAGTACTTC
v_gene: TRBV24-1; j_gene: TRBJ2-5; abundance: .; d_gene: TRBD2; CDR3aa: CATSDWTSGRETQYF; CDR3nt: TGTGCCACCAGTGACTGGACTAGCGGGAGAGAGACCCAGTACTTC
v_gene: TRBV28; j_gene: TRBJ2-7; abundance: .; d_gene: .; CDR3aa: CASSFEGTEQYF; CDR3nt: TGTGCCAGCAGTTTTGAAGGGACAGAGCAGTACTTC
v_gene: TRBV19; j_gene: TRBJ1-1; abundance: .; d_gene: .; CDR3aa: CASSIGVRQANTEAFF; CDR3nt: TGTGCCAGTAGTATAGGGGTTCGGCAGGCTAACACTGAAGCTTTCTTT
v_gene: TRBV10-1; j_gene: TRBJ2-1; abundance: .; d_gene: TRBD2; CDR3aa: CASSVAGGQDEQFF; CDR3nt: TGCGCCAGCAGTGTTGCGGGAGGGCAGGATGAGCAGTTCTTC
v_gene: TRBV5-1; j_gene: TRBJ1-3; abundance: .; d_gene: .; CDR3aa: CASSLTGQSSGNTIYF; CDR3nt: TGCGCCAGCAGCTTGACGGGACAAAGCTCTGGAAACACCATATATTTT
v_gene: TRBV7-7; j_gene: TRBJ2-5; abundance: few; d_gene: TRBD1; CDR3aa: CASSSTGEETQYF; CDR3nt: TGTGCCAGCAGCTCGACAGGGGAGGAGACCCAGTACTTC
v_gene: TRBV18; j_gene: TRBJ1-1; abundance: .; d_gene: TRBD1; CDR3aa: CASSRTGVSTEAFF; CDR3nt: TGTGCCAGCTCCCGGACAGGGGTTAGCACTGAAGCTTTCTTT
v_gene: TRBV7-8; j_gene: TRBJ2-7; abundance: few; d_gene: TRBD2; CDR3aa: CASSPLALGYEQYF; CDR3nt: TGTGCCAGCAGCCCACTAGCGTTAGGGTACGAGCAGTACTTC
v_gene: TRBV30; j_gene: TRBJ2-3; abundance: .; d_gene: .; CDR3aa: CAWSERATSTDTQYF; CDR3nt: TGTGCCTGGAGTGAGAGAGCGACTAGCACAGATACGCAGTATTTT
v_gene: TRBV4-2; j_gene: TRBJ2-3; abundance: once; d_gene: .; CDR3aa: CASSQFSTDTQYF; CDR3nt: TGTGCCAGCAGTCAATTTAGCACAGATACGCAGTATTTT
v_gene: TRBV7-9; j_gene: TRBJ2-1; abundance: .; d_gene: TRBD2; CDR3aa: CASSFWTSGVDNEQFF; CDR3nt: TGTGCCAGCAGCTTTTGGACTAGCGGGGTAGACAATGAGCAGTTCTTC
v_gene: TRBV11-2; j_gene: TRBJ1-2; abundance: once; d_gene: .; CDR3aa: CASSLVRQSYYGYTF; CDR3nt: TGTGCCAGCAGCTTAGTACGGCAGTCTTACTATGGCTACACCTTC
v_gene: TRBV7-7; j_gene: TRBJ1-4; abundance: .; d_gene: .; CDR3aa: CALDEGEKLFF; CDR3nt: TGTGCCCTTGACGAGGGTGAAAAACTGTTTTTT
v_gene: TRBV7-2; j_gene: TRBJ2-1; abundance: .; d_gene: TRBD2; CDR3aa: CASSPLGTSGPPSHEQFF; CDR3nt: TGTGCCAGCAGCCCGCTGGGGACTAGCGGGCCCCCATCCCATGAGCAGTTCTTC
v_gene: TRBV15; j_gene: TRBJ1-5; abundance: .; d_gene: .; CDR3aa: CATTESGPGGNQPQHF; CDR3nt: TGTGCCACCACCGAAAGCGGTCCGGGGGGCAATCAGCCCCAGCATTTT
v_gene: TRBV28; j_gene: TRBJ2-1; abundance: .; d_gene: TRBD2; CDR3aa: CASSLGTSGTKEQFF; CDR3nt: TGTGCCAGCAGTTTGGGGACTAGCGGGACGAAAGAGCAGTTCTTC